These 21 T cell receptor beta chains came from one sample sequenced in a study of blood T cell repertoires in COVID-19. Profiled with immunoSEQ multiplex PCR; TCRdb holds only in-frame clones, not every one. The repertoire holds roughly 150,000 clones, with 78% as singletons. Sequencing used PBMCs or T cells enriched from blood (not recorded which). The receptor source for this set is a woman aged 45-60 years who had recovered from COVID-19.

V and J are TRBV7-3 and TRBJ2-2, with no clear D. The length of the CDR3 is 16 residues. Trimming stripped 5 bases from V and 5 bases from J, with 18 bases between. Germline V gene sequence: CDR1 SGHTA, CDR2 FQGTGA. The CDR3 region is CASSPALPRFTGELFF. CDR3 coding DNA: TGTGCCAGCAGCCCGGCCTTGCCGAGGTTTACCGGGGAGCTGTTTTTT.

The chain uses TRBV20-1 and TRBJ2-1; 7 bases are a match to TRBD2. The CDR3 length is 15 residues. V lost 3 bases and J lost 0; bases outside the gene matches: 5. The V gene's germline CDR1 is DFQATT and CDR2 SNEGSKA (reference sequence). CDR3 residues: CSASKGGSSYNEQFF. In DNA form, the CDR3 reads TGCAGTGCTAGTAAGGGAGGGAGCTCCTACAATGAGCAGTTCTTC.

The chain carries TRBV29-1 and TRBJ2-3; 9 bases agree with TRBD1. This CDR3 has 14 residues. CDR1 and CDR2 from the germline V gene are SQVTM and ANQGSEA. J was trimmed by 2 bases and V by 6 bases; bases with no gene match: 6. Here the CDR3 reads CSVQQGAVTDTQYF. DNA of the CDR3: TGCAGCGTACAACAGGGGGCTGTCACAGATACGCAGTATTTT.

The gene calls are TRBV19 and TRBJ1-1; D is possibly TRBD1 (6 bases). The CDR3 runs to 13 residues. The germline gives CDR1 LNHDA, CDR2 SQIVND (reference sequence). Trimming took 8 bases from V and 4 from J, leaving 14 bases between them. DNA of the CDR3: TGTGCCAGTCTTCCAGGGGTCGGCACTGAAGCTTTCTTT. This sequence encodes CASLPGVGTEAFF.

The chain has TRBV28 and TRBJ2-7; 8 bases map to TRBD1. V was pared by 6 bases and J by 1 base, with 8 bases of the junction left unmatched. CDR1 and CDR2 (germline): MDHEN, SYDVKM. The CDR3 has 15 amino acids. In DNA form, the CDR3 reads TGTGCCAGCAGAAATTCAGGGGGCGCTTCCTACGAGCAGTACGTC. Protein: CASRNSGGASYEQYV.

The chain has TRBV5-5 and TRBJ1-1, with no clear D. The germline V gene has CDR1 SGHKS and CDR2 YYEKEE (reference sequence). With 0 bases removed from V and 1 base from J, the gap between germline ends came to 10 bases. CDR3 size: 15 residues. CDR3 bases: TGTGCCAGCAGCTTGGCCTTCCCAGGGAACACTGAAGCTTTCTTT. Translated, it gives CASSLAFPGNTEAFF.

This sequence joins TRBV5-1 and TRBJ2-1; weak D call: TRBD1 (5 bases). This CDR3 contains 15 residues. Germline V CDR1 and CDR2: SGHRS, YFSETQ. The germline V and J ends were trimmed by 2 bases and 5 bases, with 14 bases remaining between them. DNA for the CDR3: TGCGCCAGCAGCTTTTCCCCGGCAGGGAACAATGAGCAGTTCTTC. Its translation is CASSFSPAGNNEQFF.

CDR3: CASSERGGNTGELFF. As DNA, the CDR3 is TGTGCCAGCAGCGAGAGGGGGGGCAACACCGGGGAGCTGTTTTTT. This rearrangement joins TRBV9 to TRBJ2-2, with D perhaps matching TRBD2 (7 bases). Trimming shortened V by 3 bases and J by 2 bases, and 11 bases separated the two germline ends. This CDR3 region has 15 residues. The germline V gene has CDR1 SGDLS and CDR2 YYNGEE.

This CDR3 is CASSLPGTGYSPLHF. The DNA for the CDR3 is TGTGCCAGCAGTTTACCCGGGACAGGCTATTCACCCCTCCACTTT. The V and J genes are TRBV28 and TRBJ1-6, with TRBD1 identical over 8 bases. CDR1 and CDR2 from the germline V gene are MDHEN and SYDVKM. This CDR3 comprises 15 residues. V lost 2 bases to trimming and J lost 8 bases; unmatched junction nucleotides: 5.

J is TRBJ2-3 and V is TRBV4-2, with 15 bases identical to TRBD2. The germline gives CDR1 LGHNA, CDR2 YNFKEQ. V shed 4 bases, J shed 8 bases, and the junction held 7 bases outside the gene matches. The CDR3 covers 16 residues. CDR3 loop: CASSPQGTSGGITQYF. CDR3 coding DNA: TGTGCCAGCAGCCCCCAAGGGACTAGCGGGGGGATTACGCAGTATTTT.

The chain is built from TRBV5-1 and TRBJ2-3, with 9 bases identical to TRBD2. Germline V gene sequence: CDR1 SGHRS, CDR2 YFSETQ. V was pared by 6 bases and J by 2 bases, with 13 bases of the junction left unmatched. CDR3 length: 17 amino acids. The CDR3 region has the DNA TGCGCCAGCACCCCCGGGGGAGCGGGGGGCCTCACAGATACGCAGTATTTT. Protein product: CASTPGGAGGLTDTQYF. Variable domain in full (rest from reference TRBV5-1 and TRBJ2-3): KAGVTQTPRYLIKTRGQQVTLSCSPISGHRSVSWYQQTPGQGLQFLFEYFSETQRNKGNFPGRFSGRQFSNSRSEMNVSTLELGDSALYLCASTPGGAGGLTDTQYFGPGTRLTVL.

The V call is TRBV10-1, the J call TRBJ2-5; tentative D call: TRBD2 (6 bases). The CDR3 has 15 amino acids. Between the trimmed V and J ends, which lost 3 bases and 2 bases, there was a span of 13 bases. The germline CDR1 and CDR2 sequences are WNHNN and SYGVQD (reference sequence). CDR3: CASSESGVTQETQYF. CDR3 in DNA: TGCGCCAGCAGTGAATCGGGGGTAACTCAAGAGACCCAGTACTTC.

The gene calls are TRBV5-1 and TRBJ1-1; the D gene is possibly TRBD1 (5 bases). The germline V gene encodes CDR1 SGHRS and CDR2 YFSETQ. Trimming left V 2 bases short and J 1 base short, with 21 bases between. The CDR3 runs to 18 residues. For the CDR3, the DNA is TGCGCCAGCAGCTTTGATGCCGGCGGGGCCCGAAAGAACACTGAAGCTTTCTTT. This sequence encodes CASSFDAGGARKNTEAFF.

This chain uses TRBV10-2 with TRBJ2-5; 7 positions agree with TRBD2. Germline CDR1 and CDR2: WSHSY and SAAADI. CDR3 length equals 14 residues. The trim removed 2 bases at V and 6 bases at J, leaving 6 bases unmatched. The CDR3 DNA is TGCGCCAGCAGTGAGGGGGCGGGGGTAAAGACCCAGTACTTC. Amino acids: CASSEGAGVKTQYF.

This chain uses TRBV11-2 with TRBJ2-7; a weak D match, TRBD2 (6 bases). This CDR3 has 12 amino acids. Germline CDR1 and CDR2: SGHAT and FQNNGV. V was shortened by 4 bases and J by 2 bases, with 6 bases between the two germline ends. The DNA of the CDR3 is TGTGCCAGCAGCTGGGGGGCCTACGAGCAGTACTTC. Its protein product is CASSWGAYEQYF.

This clone has only a few counts. The rearrangement uses TRBV19 and TRBJ1-1; 8 bases are shared with TRBD1. With V trimmed by 5 bases and J by 1 base, 9 bases remained unmatched. CDR1 LNHDA and CDR2 SQIVND come from the germline V gene (reference sequence). CDR3 length equals 16 residues. Here the CDR3 DNA reads TGTGCCAGTAGTGACAGGGGAGAACGGGGGAACACTGAAGCTTTCTTT. Amino acids: CASSDRGERGNTEAFF.

The V and J genes are TRBV7-8 and TRBJ2-7; TRBD2 matches at 7 bases. The germline CDR1 and CDR2 sequences are SGHVS and FQNEAQ. J lost 5 bases, V lost 4 bases, and 14 bases had no gene match. This CDR3 spans 16 amino acids. CDR3 residues: CASSSLLGTIPHEQYF. CDR3 nucleotides: TGTGCCAGCAGCTCCCTCCTCGGGACTATCCCCCACGAGCAGTACTTC. The entire variable domain, with the rest obtained from reference TRBV7-8 and TRBJ2-7, is as follows: GAGVSQSPRYKVAKRGQDVALRCDPISGHVSLFWYQQALGQGPEFLTYFQNEAQLDKSGLPSDRFFAERPEGSVSTLKIQRTQQEDSAVYLCASSSLLGTIPHEQYFGPGTRLTVT.

This clone showed up just a few times. The chain uses TRBV5-6 and TRBJ1-6; possibly TRBD1 for D (5 bases). The CDR3 has 18 residues. The V gene lost 2 bases and the J gene lost 0 bases, with 15 bases spanning the gap. Germline V gene lookup returns CDR1 SGHDT and CDR2 YYEEEE. In DNA form, the CDR3 reads TGTGCCAGCAGCTTAAATGTCGGGGGAGGCTCCTATAATTCACCCCTCCACTTT. It specifies CASSLNVGGGSYNSPLHF. Full variable domain (remainder filled in from reference TRBV5-6 and TRBJ1-6): DAGVTQSPTHLIKTRGQQVTLRCSPKSGHDTVSWYQQALGQGPQFIFQYYEEEERQRGNFPDRFSGHQFPNYSSELNVNALLLGDSALYLCASSLNVGGGSYNSPLHFGNGTRLTVT.

The gene calls are TRBV9 and TRBJ2-3, with D perhaps TRBD2 (6 bases). The CDR3 runs 15 residues. V lost 0 bases to trimming and J lost 3 bases, with 11 bases between them. CDR1 is SGDLS, CDR2 YYNGEE, per germline. The CDR3 nucleotides read TGTGCCAGCAGCGTAGGGGGGGTCGTAACAGATACGCAGTATTTT. This codes for CASSVGGVVTDTQYF.

V and J are TRBV10-3 and TRBJ1-4; TRBD1 matches at 9 bases. With 10 bases clipped from V and 0 bases from J, the junction kept 6 bases outside the gene matches. Germline V lookup: CDR1 ENHRY, CDR2 SYGVKD. The CDR3 has 15 residues. CDR3 sequence reads: CATRTGAATNEKLFF. The CDR3 DNA sequence: TGTGCCACCCGGACAGGGGCCGCAACTAATGAAAAACTGTTTTTT.

The chain is built from TRBV28 and TRBJ2-1; a weak D match, TRBD2 (5 bases). The CDR3 consists of 17 residues. Trimming cost V 5 bases and J 0 bases, with 17 bases left between them. In germline, CDR1 is MDHEN, CDR2 SYDVKM. The CDR3: CASSGIWTLSSYNEQFF. The CDR3 bases are TGTGCCAGCAGTGGCATTTGGACTCTGAGCTCCTACAATGAGCAGTTCTTC. The full variable domain, in which reference TRBV28 and TRBJ2-1 provide the parts outside the CDR3, is DVKVTQSSRYLVKRTGEKVFLECVQDMDHENMFWYRQDPGLGLRLIYFSYDVKMKEKGDIPEGYSVSREKKERFSLILESASTNQTSMYLCASSGIWTLSSYNEQFFGPGTRLTVL.